This TCR beta chain was recovered during a study of blood T cell repertoires in COVID-19. The wider study: Whether acute or convalescent, the COVID-19 samples came from the United States, Italy and Spain.

The CDR3 runs 17 residues. J lost 4 bases, V lost 0 bases, and 8 bases had no gene match. Germline V gene sequence: CDR1 MNHEY, CDR2 SVGEGT. Source study methods: Reference gene primers were amplified, and this amplification served to estimate nucleated cell counts. Libraries were prepared by immunoSEQ multiplex PCR; TCRdb keeps only in-frame clonotypes and omits some of them. V and J calls and clone size are those listed in that table; D and trimming were worked out from the DNA. The sample records fewer than 130,000 clones, over 75% being singletons. The sequenced material came from peripheral blood. The rearrangement links TRBV6-2 or TRBV6-3 to TRBJ2-2; 7 bases line up with TRBD2. The TCR comes from a woman aged 80 or older with active or convalescent COVID-19. CDR3: CASSYSGLAELTGELFF. The CDR3 DNA reads as TGTGCCAGCAGTTACTCGGGGCTAGCGGAACTCACCGGGGAGCTGTTTTTT.